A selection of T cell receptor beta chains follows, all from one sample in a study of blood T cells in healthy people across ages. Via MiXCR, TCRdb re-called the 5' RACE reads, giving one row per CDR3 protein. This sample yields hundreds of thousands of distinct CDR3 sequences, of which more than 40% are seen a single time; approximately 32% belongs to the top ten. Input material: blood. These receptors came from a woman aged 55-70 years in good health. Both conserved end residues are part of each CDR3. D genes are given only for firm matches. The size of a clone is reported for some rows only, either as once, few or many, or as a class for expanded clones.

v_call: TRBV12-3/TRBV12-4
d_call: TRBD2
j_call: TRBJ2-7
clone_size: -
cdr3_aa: CASITGLAGGEQYF
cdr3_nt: TGTGCCAGCATCACCGGGCTAGCGGGAGGCGAGCAGTACTTC

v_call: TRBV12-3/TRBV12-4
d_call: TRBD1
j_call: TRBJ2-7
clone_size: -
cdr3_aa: CASSVRGQGYEQYF
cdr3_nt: TGTGCCAGCAGTGTCCGGGGACAGGGCTACGAGCAGTACTTC

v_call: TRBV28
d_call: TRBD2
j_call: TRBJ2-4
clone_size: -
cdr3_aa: CASSLPSGGDIQYF
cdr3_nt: TGTGCCAGCAGTCTCCCTAGCGGGGGGGACATTCAGTACTTC

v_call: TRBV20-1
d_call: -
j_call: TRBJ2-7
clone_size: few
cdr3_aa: CSAKDPSSYEQYF
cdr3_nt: TGCAGTGCTAAGGACCCTAGCTCCTACGAGCAGTACTTC

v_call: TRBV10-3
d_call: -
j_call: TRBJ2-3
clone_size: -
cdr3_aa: CAIKRSEWETDTQYF
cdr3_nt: TGTGCCATAAAGCGGTCGGAGTGGGAGACAGATACGCAGTATTTT

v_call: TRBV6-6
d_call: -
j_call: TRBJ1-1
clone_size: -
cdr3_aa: CASRDPVEAFF
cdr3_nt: TGTGCCAGCAGGGATCCCGTTGAAGCTTTCTTT

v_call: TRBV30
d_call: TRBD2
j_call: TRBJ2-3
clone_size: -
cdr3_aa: CALAGGPGDTQYF
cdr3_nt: TGTGCCTTAGCGGGAGGGCCGGGGGATACGCAGTATTTT

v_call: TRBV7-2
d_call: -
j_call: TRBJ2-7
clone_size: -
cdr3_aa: CASSLATGMREQYF
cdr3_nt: TGTGCCAGCAGCTTAGCAACTGGGATGAGGGAGCAGTACTTC

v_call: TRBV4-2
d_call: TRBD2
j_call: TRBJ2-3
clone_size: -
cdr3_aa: CASSGRTSGRDTQYF
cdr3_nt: TGTGCCAGCAGCGGGCGGACTAGTGGTCGCGATACGCAGTATTTT

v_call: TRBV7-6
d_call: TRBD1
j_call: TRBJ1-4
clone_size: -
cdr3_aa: CASSASSGGADEKLFF
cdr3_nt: TGTGCCAGCAGCGCCTCGTCAGGGGGCGCGGATGAAAAACTGTTTTTT

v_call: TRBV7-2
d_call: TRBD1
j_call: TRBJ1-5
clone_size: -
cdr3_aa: CASSWNRGGQPQHF
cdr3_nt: TGTGCCAGCAGCTGGAACAGGGGGGGTCAGCCCCAGCATTTT

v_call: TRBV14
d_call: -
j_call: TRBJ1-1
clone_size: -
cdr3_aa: CASSQGVTSAAFF
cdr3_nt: TGTGCCAGCAGCCAAGGGGTTACCTCAGCGGCTTTCTTT

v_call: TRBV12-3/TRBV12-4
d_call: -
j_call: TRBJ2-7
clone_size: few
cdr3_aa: CASCRGAIAPYEQYF
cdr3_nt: TGTGCCAGCTGCCGGGGGGCAATAGCCCCCTACGAGCAGTACTTC

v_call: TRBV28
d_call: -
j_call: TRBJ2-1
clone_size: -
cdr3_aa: CASSPLAREQFF
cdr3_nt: TGTGCCAGCAGTCCTTTGGCGCGTGAGCAGTTCTTC

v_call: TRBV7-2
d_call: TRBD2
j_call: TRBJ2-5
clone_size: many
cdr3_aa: CASSPSGEETQYF
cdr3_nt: TGTGCCAGCAGCCCGAGCGGGGAAGAGACCCAGTACTTC

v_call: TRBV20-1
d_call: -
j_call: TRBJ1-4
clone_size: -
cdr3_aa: CSARDTGREKLFF
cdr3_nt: TGCAGTGCTAGAGACACAGGTCGGGAAAAACTGTTTTTT

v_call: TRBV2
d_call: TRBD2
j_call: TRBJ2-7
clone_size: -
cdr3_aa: CATTRGESEQYF
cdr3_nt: TGTGCCACCACCCGGGGGGAGAGCGAGCAGTACTTC

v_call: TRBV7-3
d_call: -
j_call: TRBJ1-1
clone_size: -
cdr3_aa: CASSLRGRRNTEAFF
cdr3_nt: TGTGCCAGCAGCTTAAGAGGACGCCGGAACACTGAAGCTTTCTTT